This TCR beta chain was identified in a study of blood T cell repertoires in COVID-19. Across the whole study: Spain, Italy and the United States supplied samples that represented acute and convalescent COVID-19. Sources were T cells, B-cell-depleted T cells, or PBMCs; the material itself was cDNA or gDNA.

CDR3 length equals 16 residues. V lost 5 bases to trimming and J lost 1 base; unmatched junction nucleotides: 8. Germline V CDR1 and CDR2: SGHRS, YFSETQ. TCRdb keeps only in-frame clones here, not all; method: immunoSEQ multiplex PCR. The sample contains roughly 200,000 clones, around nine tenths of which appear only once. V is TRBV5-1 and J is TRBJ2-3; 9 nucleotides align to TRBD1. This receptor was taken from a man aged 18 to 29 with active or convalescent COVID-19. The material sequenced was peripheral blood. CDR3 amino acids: CASSLTGGVRTDTQYF. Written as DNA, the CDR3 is TGCGCCAGCAGTCTTACAGGGGGCGTCCGCACAGATACGCAGTATTTT.